These 25 T cell receptor beta chains came from one sample sequenced in a study of control samples from healthy donors and cancer patients. Here immunoSEQ multiplex PCR was the method, and the copy in TCRdb shows in-frame clones only, minus some. The table shows approximately 140,000 clones, with over 85% occurring only once. The sequencing sample was made of PBMCs. The receptors were sampled from a man in his fifties or sixties with head and neck cancer.

J is TRBJ2-5 and V is TRBV6-6, with TRBD1 matching 7 bases. The CDR3 has 14 residues. Germline-derived CDR1 and CDR2 are MNHNY and SVGAGI (reference sequence). Germline trimming cut 6 bases from V and 4 bases from J; bases unmatched to any gene: 8. The CDR3 sequence is CASSANRGGETQYF. The CDR3, as DNA: TGTGCCAGCAGCGCTAACAGGGGCGGAGAGACCCAGTACTTC.

The CDR3 loop reads CASSPTGSSGNTIYF. The CDR3 DNA reads as TGTGCCAGCAGCCCTACTGGTAGCTCTGGAAACACCATATATTTT. The V and J genes are TRBV5-5 and TRBJ1-3, with D unclear. V lost 4 bases and J lost 0, with 11 bases in between. The CDR3 length is 15 residues. Germline V gene data show CDR1 as SGHKS and CDR2 as YYEKEE (reference sequence).

The chain is built from TRBV10-1 and TRBJ2-1; tentative D call: TRBD2 (5 bases). V lost 3 bases and J 9 bases, leaving 12 bases between the germline ends. This CDR3 is built from 13 residues. CDR1 WNHNN and CDR2 SYGVQD come from the germline V gene (reference sequence). CDR3 region: CASSETSTGEQFF. As DNA, the CDR3 is TGCGCCAGCAGTGAAACTAGTACGGGTGAGCAGTTCTTC.

The CDR3 DNA follows: TGTGCCAGCTCACCAGACGCAGGGCTGAGCTCTGGAAACACCATATATTTT. Its protein product is CASSPDAGLSSGNTIYF. The chain combines TRBV18 with TRBJ1-3, with D tentatively TRBD1 (5 bases). Trimming stripped 2 bases from V and 0 bases from J, with 14 bases between. Germline lookup yields CDR1 KGHSH and CDR2 LQKENI. The CDR3 has 17 amino acids.

CDR3 DNA sequence: TGTGCCAGCAGCAAAGGCTTGCCCGAGACTAGCGGGGCTTCCTACGAGCAGTACTTC. This gives the protein CASSKGLPETSGASYEQYF. V usage is TRBV21-1 and J usage is TRBJ2-7; the table's D call, TRBD2, was not checked against the DNA. TRBV21-1 counts as a pseudogene. The CDR3 sequence is 19 residues long.

This clone was detected once. The rearrangement links TRBV11-2 to TRBJ1-1; a possible D gene is TRBD1 (5 bases). This CDR3 spans 14 amino acids. From germline, CDR1 is SGHAT and CDR2 FQNNGV. V dropped 3 bases and J dropped 2 bases, with 10 bases sitting between them. CDR3 residues: CASSLDTQNTEAFF. The CDR3, as DNA: TGTGCCAGCAGCTTGGACACCCAAAACACTGAAGCTTTCTTT.

The chain combines TRBV5-1 with TRBJ2-1; no firm D call. With 0 bases removed from V and 1 base from J, the gap between germline ends came to 8 bases. The CDR3 runs 15 residues. The germline V gene has CDR1 SGHRS and CDR2 YFSETQ. The CDR3 loop reads CASSLVVASYNEQFF. The DNA of the CDR3 is TGCGCCAGCAGCTTGGTGGTAGCTTCCTACAATGAGCAGTTCTTC.

The sample holds one count of this clone. This chain links TRBV11-2 with TRBJ2-3; 10 bases map to TRBD2. This CDR3 has 16 residues. CDR1 and CDR2 from the germline V gene are SGHAT and FQNNGV. Germline trimming cut 0 bases from V and 3 bases from J; bases unmatched to any gene: 3. CDR3 protein: CASSLDLAGDTDTQYF. The CDR3 DNA sequence: TGTGCCAGCAGCTTAGATCTAGCGGGGGATACAGATACGCAGTATTTT.

The chain carries TRBV29-1 and TRBJ2-4, with 11 positions matching TRBD2. V gave up 2 bases and J gave up 5 bases; unmatched junction bases: 2. Germline assignment: CDR1 SQVTM and CDR2 ANQGSEA. The CDR3 is made up of 14 amino acids. The CDR3 loop reads CSVEKGLAENIQYF. DNA of the CDR3: TGCAGCGTTGAAAAGGGACTAGCGGAAAACATTCAGTACTTC.

J is TRBJ2-7 and V is TRBV29-1; 8 nucleotides agree with TRBD1. CDR1 and CDR2 (germline): SQVTM, ANQGSEA. This CDR3 spans 12 amino acids. V dropped 4 bases and J dropped 7; count of bases not matched to a gene: 6. The CDR3 DNA reads as TGCAGCGTTGTCAGGGGGCAAGGGGAGCAGTACTTC. This encodes CSVVRGQGEQYF.

This clone was recorded once. This sequence joins TRBV27 and TRBJ2-3, with 7 bases identical to TRBD2. Germline-derived CDR1 and CDR2 are MNHEY and SMNVEV (reference sequence). J gave up 14 bases and V 2 bases, and 19 bases lay outside the gene matches. The CDR3 is 16 amino acids. The CDR3 is CASSLGGGGRASALYF. The CDR3 region has the DNA TGTGCCAGCAGTTTAGGGGGGGGAGGAAGGGCTAGCGCCCTGTATTTT.

This rearrangement joins TRBV7-8 to TRBJ2-2; the D gene is possibly TRBD1 (5 bases). Germline V lookup: CDR1 SGHVS, CDR2 FQNEAQ. The V end was cut by 2 bases, the J end by 1 base, with 11 bases between. The CDR3 has 16 residues. The DNA of the CDR3 is TGTGCCAGCAGCTTACTCAGGGTAGAGAACACCGGGGAGCTGTTTTTT. Translating gives CASSLLRVENTGELFF.

This clone turned up a few times. This CDR3 is CASSLAGAADGYTF. DNA of the CDR3: TGTGCCAGCAGCTTAGCGGGAGCAGCGGATGGCTACACCTTC. The V call is TRBV7-9, the J call TRBJ1-2; D not certain. The length of the CDR3 is 14 residues. Germline loops: CDR1 SEHNR, CDR2 FQNEAQ (reference sequence). Between the trimmed V and J ends, which lost 0 bases and 6 bases, there was a span of 11 bases.

The chain links TRBV29-1 to TRBJ2-5, with a possible D match to TRBD1 (5 bases). This CDR3 contains 13 residues. V lost 3 bases to trimming and J lost 4 bases, with 12 bases between them. Germline values: CDR1 SQVTM, CDR2 ANQGSEA. The CDR3 region has the DNA TGCAGCGTTGAGTGGCCAGGGTTAGAGACCCAGTACTTC. It translates to CSVEWPGLETQYF.

The chain links TRBV11-2 to TRBJ2-7; perhaps TRBD2 as D (6 bases). CDR3 length equals 15 residues. Trimming removed 3 bases from V and 0 bases from J, with 12 bases in between. Germline values: CDR1 SGHAT, CDR2 FQNNGV. Here the CDR3 reads CASSLGDGSSYEQYF. Written as DNA, the CDR3 is TGTGCCAGCAGCTTGGGGGACGGGAGCTCCTACGAGCAGTACTTC. Full variable domain (remainder filled in from reference TRBV11-2 and TRBJ2-7): EAGVAQSPRYKIIEKRQSVAFWCNPISGHATLYWYQQILGQGPKLLIQFQNNGVVDDSQLPKDRFSAERLKGVDSTLKIQPAKLEDSAVYLCASSLGDGSSYEQYFGPGTRLTVT.

The CDR3 DNA reads TGTGCCAGCAGCTCACAGAGGGACACTGAAGCTTTCTTT. The encoded protein is CASSSQRDTEAFF. The chain uses TRBV11-2 and TRBJ1-1; D gene unclear. This CDR3 comprises 13 residues. Trimming shortened V by 4 bases and J by 3 bases, and 9 bases separated the two germline ends. CDR1 and CDR2 from the germline V gene are SGHAT and FQNNGV.

The rearrangement links TRBV29-1 to TRBJ1-2, with TRBD1 identical over 9 bases. J lost 5 bases, V lost 4 bases, and 5 bases had no gene match. This CDR3 is 13 amino acids long. CDR1 SQVTM and CDR2 ANQGSEA come from the germline V gene. The CDR3 nucleotides are TGCAGCGTTGTGGACAGGGGTAGATATGGCTACACCTTC. It codes for CSVVDRGRYGYTF.

This clone was seen only once. This sequence joins TRBV28 and TRBJ2-7; 7 bases agree with TRBD1. The CDR3 is made up of 13 amino acids. The V segment lost 2 bases and the J segment 3 bases; nucleotides outside the gene matches: 1. Per the germline V gene, CDR1 is MDHEN and CDR2 is SYDVKM. CDR3 sequence reads: CASSLGTDYEQYF. CDR3 DNA: TGTGCCAGCAGTTTAGGGACAGACTACGAGCAGTACTTC.

The rearrangement uses TRBV7-9 and TRBJ2-7, with TRBD2 matching 8 bases. Germline CDR1 SEHNR, CDR2 FQNEAQ (reference sequence). The CDR3 is 13 residues long. The J segment lost 3 bases and the V segment lost 5 bases, leaving 3 bases of the junction unmatched. CDR3 sequence: CASSKGLGYEQYF. The CDR3, as DNA: TGTGCCAGCAGCAAGGGACTAGGCTACGAGCAGTACTTC.

The V gene is TRBV6-1, the J gene TRBJ2-7; no reliable D call. The CDR3 has 14 residues. Trimming stripped 4 bases from V and 6 bases from J, with 16 bases between. CDR1 and CDR2 from the germline V gene are MNHNS and SASEGT. CDR3 nucleotides: TGTGCCAGCAGTGTGGAGCCATGGGTGGGCGAGCAGTACTTC. Translating it yields CASSVEPWVGEQYF.

The rearrangement links TRBV2 to TRBJ1-2, with 8 bases fitting TRBD1. Germline V lookup: CDR1 SNHLY, CDR2 FYNNEI. V gave up 7 bases and J gave up 5 bases; unmatched junction bases: 9. CDR3 size: 14 residues. The CDR3 DNA is TGTGCCAGCACCTGGGACAGGTCGAATTATGGCTACACCTTC. Protein sequence: CASTWDRSNYGYTF.

The V call is TRBV19, the J call TRBJ2-7; 10 nucleotides match TRBD2. CDR3 length: 16 amino acids. The germline gives CDR1 LNHDA, CDR2 SQIVND (reference sequence). The trim removed 3 bases at V and 2 bases at J, leaving 7 bases unmatched. Here the CDR3 reads CASSISASGSPYEQYF. DNA of the CDR3: TGTGCCAGTAGTATTTCGGCTAGCGGGAGCCCCTACGAGCAGTACTTC.

Here the CDR3 reads CASSQMGQGYGYTF. The CDR3 DNA follows: TGCGCCAGCAGCCAAATGGGACAGGGGTATGGCTACACCTTC. The J gene is TRBJ1-2, the V gene TRBV5-1; 10 bases line up with TRBD1. The V gene's germline CDR1 is SGHRS and CDR2 YFSETQ. J was trimmed by 5 bases and V by 4 bases; bases with no gene match: 5. CDR3 length: 14 residues.

The chain recombines TRBV6-5 with TRBJ1-5; TRBD1 agrees at 9 bases. The germline V gene encodes CDR1 MNHEY and CDR2 SVGAGI. There are 15 residues in the CDR3. V dropped 4 bases and J dropped 4; count of bases not matched to a gene: 5. CDR3 in DNA: TGTGCCAGCAGTTCGGGGACAGGGTTTAATCAGCCCCAGCATTTT. Protein product: CASSSGTGFNQPQHF.

The gene calls are TRBV10-3 and TRBJ2-1; D is ambiguous. In germline, CDR1 is ENHRY, CDR2 SYGVKD. This CDR3 comprises 12 residues. The V end lost 3 bases, the J end lost 6 bases, and 6 bases lay between the germline ends. The CDR3 DNA is TGTGCCATCAGTGAACCCTGCAATGAGCAGTTCTTC. Its protein is CAISEPCNEQFF.